This section outlines one T cell receptor (beta chain) sequence together with its context. Trimming removed 0 bases at V and 4 bases at J, with 10 bases between. CDR3 size: 14 residues. The V gene's germline CDR1 is GTSNPN and CDR2 SVGIG (reference sequence). This sample stems from a study of blood T cell repertoires in COVID-19. Some clones are missing from TCRdb's copy, which holds only in-frame ones; the method was immunoSEQ multiplex PCR. This sample carries approximately 270,000 clones, about 89% of them seen once, and the ten largest clones take roughly 2.2%. The source of this sequence is a man aged 45-65 years with acute or convalescent COVID-19. Sequenced input: peripheral blood. V usage is TRBV30 and J usage is TRBJ1-5; D not certain. CDR3 nucleotides: TGTGCCTGGAGTGTAGGACTGAGAAATCAGCCCCAGCATTTT. Amino acid sequence: CAWSVGLRNQPQHF. Combining the CDR3 with reference TRBV30 and TRBJ1-5 gives the whole variable domain SQTIHQWPATLVQPVGSPLSLECTVEGTSNPNLYWYRQAAGRGLQLLFYSVGIGQISSEVPQNLSASRPQDRQFILSSKKLLLSDSGFYLCAWSVGLRNQPQHFGDGTRLSIL.